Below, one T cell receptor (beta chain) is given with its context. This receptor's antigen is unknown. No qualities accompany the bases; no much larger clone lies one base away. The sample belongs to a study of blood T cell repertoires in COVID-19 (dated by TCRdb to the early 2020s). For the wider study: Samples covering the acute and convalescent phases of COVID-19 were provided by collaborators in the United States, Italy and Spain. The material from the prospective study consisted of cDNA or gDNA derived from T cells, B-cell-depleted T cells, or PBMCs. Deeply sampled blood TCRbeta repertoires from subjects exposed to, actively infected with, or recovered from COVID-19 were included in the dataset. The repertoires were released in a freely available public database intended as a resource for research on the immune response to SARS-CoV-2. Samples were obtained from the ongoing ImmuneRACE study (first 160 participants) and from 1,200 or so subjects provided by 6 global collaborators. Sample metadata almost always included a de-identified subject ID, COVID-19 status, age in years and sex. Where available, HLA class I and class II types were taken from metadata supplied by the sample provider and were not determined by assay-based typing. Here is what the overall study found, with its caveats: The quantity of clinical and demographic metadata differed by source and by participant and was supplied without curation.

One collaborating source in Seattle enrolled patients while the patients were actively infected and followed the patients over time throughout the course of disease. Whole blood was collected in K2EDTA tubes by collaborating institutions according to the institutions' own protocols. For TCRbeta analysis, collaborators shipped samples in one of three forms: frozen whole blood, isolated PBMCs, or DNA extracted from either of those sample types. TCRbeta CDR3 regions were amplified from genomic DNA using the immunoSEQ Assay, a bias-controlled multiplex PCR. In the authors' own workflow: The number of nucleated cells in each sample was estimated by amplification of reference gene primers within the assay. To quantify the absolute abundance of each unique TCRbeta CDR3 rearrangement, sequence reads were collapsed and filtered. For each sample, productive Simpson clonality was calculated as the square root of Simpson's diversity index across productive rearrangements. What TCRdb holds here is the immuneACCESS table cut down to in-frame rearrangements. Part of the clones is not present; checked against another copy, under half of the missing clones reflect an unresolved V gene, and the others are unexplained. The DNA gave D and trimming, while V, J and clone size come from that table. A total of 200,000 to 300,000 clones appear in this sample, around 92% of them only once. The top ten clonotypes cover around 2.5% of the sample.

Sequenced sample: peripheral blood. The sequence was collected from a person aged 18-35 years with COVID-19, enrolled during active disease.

The bases read TGTGCCACCTCGAGGACTAGTTACAATGAGCAGTTCTTC. This is translated as CATSRTSYNEQFF. In this chain, TRBV6-5 is recombined with TRBJ2-1, and 7 bases in between align with TRBD2. V ends up 10 bases short and J 4 bases short, with an unmatched junction base count of 7. The CDR3 runs 13 amino acids, cysteine and phenylalanine included. CDR3 DNA is the only sequence kept; it has 39 bases, read in frame from the first base. CDR1 MNHEY and CDR2 SVGAGI were looked up in the germline V gene.